This T cell receptor (beta chain) stems from a study of T cell changes during pregnancy in multiple sclerosis. TCRdb's table, derived via immunoSEQ multiplex PCR, lists solely in-frame clones and lacks some. The table has about 36,000 clones, around 89% seen once. The CDR3 extends over 14 amino acids. Trimming cost V 5 bases and J 3 bases; bases outside gene matches: 6. Germline-derived CDR1 and CDR2 are LNHDA and SQIVND (reference sequence). The sequenced sample was CD8+ T cells from peripheral blood mononuclear cells, obtained in the third trimester of pregnancy. The TCR originated in a female donor with multiple sclerosis, enrolled in a pregnancy study. This sequence joins TRBV19 and TRBJ2-7; 8 bases match TRBD1. This chain's CDR3 is CASSPRTGYYEQYF. The CDR3, as DNA: TGTGCCAGTAGTCCCCGGACAGGGTACTACGAGCAGTACTTC.